These 5 T cell receptor beta chains were sequenced from one sample in a study of response to subunit inactivated influenza vaccine. Via MiXCR, TCRdb re-called the RT-PCR reads, giving one row per CDR3 protein. Among approximately 250,000 distinct CDR3 sequences listed, 9% to 15% were seen once. Sequenced material: non-naive T cells sorted from PBMCs, taken less than 15 days before vaccination. These TCRs come from a man aged 45-60 years who received an inactivated influenza vaccine.

This sequence joins TRBV11-2 and TRBJ2-7, with 16 bases aligning to TRBD2. The CDR3 loop spans 18 amino acids. CDR1 is SGHAT, CDR2 FQNNGV, per germline. The junction had 3 bases not matched to a gene; V was cut back by 1 base and J by 0 bases. CDR3 in amino acids: CASSLVGTSGGGSYEQYF. Here the CDR3 DNA reads TGTGCCAGCAGCTTAGTGGGGACTAGCGGGGGGGGCTCCTACGAGCAGTACTTC.

The gene calls are TRBV7-8 and TRBJ1-1; D uncertain. CDR1 SGHVS and CDR2 FQNEAQ come from the germline V gene. Trimming removed 0 bases from V and 3 bases from J, with 8 bases in between. The CDR3 spans 14 residues. CDR3 sequence reads: CASSLAVRYTEAFF. CDR3 nucleotides: TGTGCCAGCAGCTTAGCGGTGCGGTACACTGAAGCTTTCTTT.

This clonotype appeared a few times. The chain links TRBV7-2 to TRBJ2-1; 9 bases agree with TRBD2. The CDR3 consists of 16 residues. The trim removed 4 bases at V and 2 bases at J, leaving 6 bases unmatched. The V gene's germline CDR1 is SGHTA and CDR2 FQGNSA. The CDR3, as DNA: TGTGCCAGCAGCTCAATAGCGGGAGATACCTACAATGAGCAGTTCTTC. Translation gives CASSSIAGDTYNEQFF.

The chain carries TRBV6-1 and TRBJ2-4; no definite D call. This CDR3 comprises 15 residues. The ends were cut back, 7 bases at V and 2 bases at J, with 15 bases in the middle. Germline CDR1 reads MNHNS; CDR2 reads SASEGT. This chain's CDR3 is CASKGSATTKNIQYF. In DNA form, the CDR3 reads TGTGCCAGCAAGGGTAGTGCGACAACCAAAAACATTCAGTACTTC.

This clonotype was seen a handful of times. The chain couples TRBV12-3 or TRBV12-4 to TRBJ2-7, with D perhaps TRBD2 (6 bases). This CDR3 spans 12 amino acids. The V gene lost 5 bases and the J gene lost 9 bases, with 14 bases spanning the gap. The CDR3 spells CASSRGLSRQYF. For the CDR3, the DNA is TGTGCCAGCAGTCGGGGACTGAGCCGGCAGTACTTC.